These T cell receptor beta chains were read from a single sample in a study of T cell responses to AZD1222 COVID-19 vaccine. Clones were sequenced by immunoSEQ multiplex PCR, and TCRdb holds only the in-frame ones, with some missing. The sample lists around 200,000 clones, 85% to 95% occurring once. Sequencing was performed on peripheral blood, taken 28 days after the second AZD1222 dose. These receptors originate from an adult who received the AZD1222 COVID-19 vaccine. CDR3s include the opening cysteine and the closing phenylalanine or tryptophan. Each record gives: V gene, J gene, clone size, D gene, CDR3 DNA, CDR3 protein. A D gene is named only where the DNA matches it firmly. Clone sizes are given selectively: once, few, many, or a class where the clone is expanded.

>TRBV27|TRBJ2-3|NA|TRBD1
TGTGCCAGCAGGGGACAGGGACGCCCTAGCACAGATACGCAGTATTTT
CASRGQGRPSTDTQYF
>TRBV11-2|TRBJ2-5|NA|NA
TGTGCCAGCAGCTTAGACAGGGGAAAAGAGACCCAGTACTTC
CASSLDRGKETQYF
>TRBV27|TRBJ2-1|NA|TRBD2
TGTGCCAGCAGTCCTAGCGGCTCCCTCTACAATGAGCAGTTCTTC
CASSPSGSLYNEQFF
>TRBV20-1|TRBJ1-1|NA|NA
TGCAGTGCTAGTAGGGGTGAAGCAGAAGCTTTCTTT
CSASRGEAEAFF
>TRBV4-1|TRBJ2-7|NA|NA
TGCGCCAGCAGCTCTTTTCAGGGTTCGTCCGAGCAGTACTTC
CASSSFQGSSEQYF
>TRBV7-8|TRBJ1-3|NA|NA
TGTGCCAGCAGCTTACTGGGAAACACCATATATTTT
CASSLLGNTIYF
>TRBV27|TRBJ2-7|NA|NA
TGTGCCAGCACGTCTGGGAGCGTTGCCCACTACGAGCAGTACTTC
CASTSGSVAHYEQYF
>TRBV2|TRBJ1-5|NA|NA
TGTGCCAGCAGGACGTCGGAGGGGAGAAGCAATCAGCCCCAGCATTTT
CASRTSEGRSNQPQHF
>TRBV4-2|TRBJ1-2|NA|NA
TGTGCCAGCAGCCAAGAGGGTCCCCCCTCCTCGTGGGGCTACACCTTC
CASSQEGPPSSWGYTF
>TRBV3-1/TRBV3-2|TRBJ2-1|NA|NA
TGTGCCAGCAGCCAAGATGAAAAACAGTTCTTC
CASSQDEKQFF
>TRBV28|TRBJ2-3|NA|TRBD2
TGTGCCAGCAGTCTACTAGCGGGAGATGCTACGCAGTATTTT
CASSLLAGDATQYF
>TRBV7-9|TRBJ1-1|once|TRBD1
TGTGCCAGCAGCTTAGTAGGGGGCGAAGCTTTCTTT
CASSLVGGEAFF
>TRBV29-1|TRBJ1-3|NA|NA
TGCAGCGTTGCTGGTGGGAGCGGTTATGGCTCTGGAAACACCATATATTTT
CSVAGGSGYGSGNTIYF
>TRBV4-1|TRBJ1-1|NA|NA
TGCGCCAGCAGCCAACAGCGGGACACTGAAGCTTTCTTT
CASSQQRDTEAFF
>TRBV5-6|TRBJ1-1|NA|NA
TGTGCCAGCAGCTTGCGGGCGGATCTGATTACTGAAGCTTTCTTT
CASSLRADLITEAFF
>TRBV7-6|TRBJ2-1|once|TRBD2
TGTGCCAGCAGCTTACTAGCGGGAGAGGCGGCGGAGCAGTTCTTC
CASSLLAGEAAEQFF
>TRBV5-5|TRBJ1-2|NA|NA
TGTGCCAGCAGCTTGGAGGCAGGCCCTAACTATGGCTACACCTTC
CASSLEAGPNYGYTF
>TRBV28|TRBJ1-1|NA|NA
TGTGCCAGCAGTTTTCGAGGAAAGGGAGGCTACACTGAAGCTTTCTTT
CASSFRGKGGYTEAFF
>TRBV5-1|TRBJ2-7|NA|NA
TGCGCCAGCAGTCGGATCACTTCCTACGAGCAGTACTTC
CASSRITSYEQYF
>TRBV5-1|TRBJ2-7|NA|NA
TGCGCCAGCAGCTTGGGCCAGGGGAAGGGCAACGAGCAGTACTTC
CASSLGQGKGNEQYF
>TRBV9|TRBJ1-2|NA|NA
TGTGCCAGCAGCGCAGGACCCAGGCTCTCTAGCTATGGCTACACCTTC
CASSAGPRLSSYGYTF
>TRBV19|TRBJ2-5|NA|TRBD1
TGTGCCAGTAGTATGGGGACAGCACAAGAGACCCAGTACTTC
CASSMGTAQETQYF
>TRBV2|TRBJ1-1|NA|NA
TGTGCCAGCAGTGAAGGGGTCCCGAACACTGAAGCTTTCTTT
CASSEGVPNTEAFF
>TRBV10-3|TRBJ1-3|NA|NA
TGTGCCATCAGTGAGCCAGGCGATAGAAACACCATATATTTT
CAISEPGDRNTIYF
>TRBV5-8|TRBJ1-2|NA|NA
TGTGCCAGCAGCTTGCTAACGGGCGATTCCTATGGCTACACCTTC
CASSLLTGDSYGYTF
>TRBV27|TRBJ1-2|once|TRBD1
TGTGCCAGCAGCCCGCTGATGGGACAGATCTATGGCTACACCTTC
CASSPLMGQIYGYTF
>TRBV7-2|TRBJ2-1|NA|NA
TGTGCCAGCAGCTTAGAGGCGGGGGCCGCCTACAATGAGCAGTTCTTC
CASSLEAGAAYNEQFF
>TRBV6-5|TRBJ1-5|NA|NA
TGTGCCAGCAGTTACGGACAAAGCAATCAGCCCCAGCATTTT
CASSYGQSNQPQHF
>TRBV6-1|TRBJ1-1|NA|NA
TGTGCCAGCAGTGAAGTTCTGATGAACACTGAAGCTTTCTTT
CASSEVLMNTEAFF
>TRBV28|TRBJ1-2|NA|NA
TGTGCCAGCAGTTGGACGACGGGGCTTACTCTAGGTGGCTACACCTTC
CASSWTTGLTLGGYTF
>TRBV7-9|TRBJ1-4|NA|NA
TGTGCCAGCAGCCCGTCATCCAATGAAAAACTGTTTTTT
CASSPSSNEKLFF
>TRBV3-1/TRBV3-2|TRBJ1-1|NA|NA
TGTGCCAGCAGCCAAGAATACGGCAGGAGGAACACTGAAGCTTTCTTT
CASSQEYGRRNTEAFF
>TRBV12-3/TRBV12-4|TRBJ2-5|NA|NA
TGTGCCAGCAGCAAAAGCTTGGGAGAGACCCAGTACTTC
CASSKSLGETQYF
>TRBV4-1|TRBJ1-2|once|TRBD1
TGCGCCAGCAGCCAAGATTACAGGGGCTATGGCTACACCTTC
CASSQDYRGYGYTF
>TRBV20-1|TRBJ1-1|once|TRBD1
TGCAGTGGACAGGGGGGAACTGAAGCTTTCTTT
CSGQGGTEAFF
>TRBV30|TRBJ1-5|NA|NA
TGTGCCTGGAGTTTGGACCTAACCAGCAATCAGCCCCAGCATTTT
CAWSLDLTSNQPQHF
>TRBV10-1|TRBJ2-1|NA|NA
TGCGCCAGCAGTCTAGACTCAAGGGCACTCAATGAGCAGTTCTTC
CASSLDSRALNEQFF
>TRBV5-6|TRBJ1-2|few|TRBD1
TGTGCCAGCAGCTTTTGGACAGGGGTTAATACCCACTATGGCTACACCTTC
CASSFWTGVNTHYGYTF
>TRBV19|TRBJ2-7|NA|NA
TGTGCCAGTAGTGAACGCGGCACTACCTACGAGCAGTACTTC
CASSERGTTYEQYF
>TRBV11-2|TRBJ1-3|NA|NA
TGTGCCAGCAGCTTAGATCCCAAGGGCTCTGGAAACACCATATATTTT
CASSLDPKGSGNTIYF
>TRBV5-1|TRBJ2-2|NA|TRBD2
TGCGCCAGCACCGAGCGGGGGGTAACCGGGGAGCTGTTTTTT
CASTERGVTGELFF